The clone carrying this T cell receptor beta chain was recorded only once. As yet, its antigen is unknown. CDR3 length equals 18 residues. This PCR relied on a set of 60 Vbeta primers and 13 Jbeta primers. Some clones are missing from TCRdb's copy, which holds only in-frame ones; the method was immunoSEQ multiplex PCR. Of roughly 180,000 clones in the sample, approximately 81% are singletons; the top ten hold approximately 2%. The record originates from a study of cytomegalovirus exposure and HLA in healthy donors. Study in general: HLA-typed donors were the source of about 85 million unique TCRs held in an early data release. General study points: Prediction of most subjects' HLA-A and HLA-B alleles by TCR beta sequences was reportedly accurate. A later analysis showed that HLA-associated TCR beta chains had undergone more clonal expansion than equally common others.

Source material: PBMCs. The sequence was obtained from a woman younger than 35 in good health and CMV-seropositive. The genes are TRBV21-1 and TRBJ2-1; no DNA check was done on the table's D call, TRBD2. TRBV21-1 is recorded as a pseudogene. The CDR3 coding sequence is TGTGCCAGCAGCAAAAACGCCCGGACTAGCGGGGGGGCGAATGAGCAGTTCTTC. Protein product: CASSKNARTSGGANEQFF.